The 25 T cell receptor beta chains below were found in one sample sequenced in a study of blood T cell repertoires in COVID-19. Profiled with immunoSEQ multiplex PCR; TCRdb holds only in-frame clones, not every one. The repertoire holds 160,000 or so clones, with roughly 89% as singletons. Sequenced material: peripheral blood. The receptors come from a woman in her sixties or seventies who had recovered from COVID-19.

The CDR3: CSVVQGYTEAFF. CDR3 nucleotides: TGCAGCGTTGTACAGGGGTACACTGAAGCTTTCTTT. The chain has TRBV29-1 and TRBJ1-1; 7 bases map to TRBD1. Trimming cost V 4 bases and J 3 bases; bases outside gene matches: 2. In germline, CDR1 is SQVTM, CDR2 ANQGSEA. This CDR3 has 12 residues.

V and J are TRBV4-1 and TRBJ2-1, with D unclear. Deletions cut 2 bases from V and 0 bases from J, with 11 bases between. The CDR3 extends over 16 amino acids. Germline V gene lookup returns CDR1 MGHRA and CDR2 YSYEKL. DNA of the CDR3: TGCGCCAGCAGCCAAAGAGGCCTTAGCTCCTACAATGAGCAGTTCTTC. Translated: CASSQRGLSSYNEQFF.

This clone showed up just a few times. The chain couples TRBV5-1 to TRBJ1-2; 8 positions match TRBD1. This CDR3 has 15 residues. Germline V gene data show CDR1 as SGHRS and CDR2 as YFSETQ. Losses at the gene ends were 1 base for V and 7 bases for J; bases not matched to a gene: 9. The CDR3 DNA reads as TGCGCCAGCAGCTTGAGTTTCGGACAGGGATCTGGCTACACCTTC. It translates to CASSLSFGQGSGYTF.

The chain couples TRBV19 to TRBJ2-5; possible D gene TRBD1, 5 bases. The V gene lost 9 bases and the J gene lost 6 bases, with 11 bases spanning the gap. Per germline, CDR1 LNHDA and CDR2 SQIVND (reference sequence). The CDR3 totals 11 residues. The DNA for the CDR3 is TGTGCCAGCTTAAAGGGGAAGACCCAGTACTTC. Amino acid sequence: CASLKGKTQYF.

The gene calls are TRBV28 and TRBJ1-4; D might be TRBD1 (5 bases). This CDR3 has 12 amino acids. Trimming stripped 1 base from V and 12 bases from J, with 9 bases between. Germline-derived CDR1 and CDR2 are MDHEN and SYDVKM. The CDR3 spells CASSLLGVELFF. In DNA form, the CDR3 reads TGTGCCAGCAGTTTATTAGGGGTAGAACTGTTTTTT. Combining the CDR3 with reference TRBV28 and TRBJ1-4 gives the whole variable domain DVKVTQSSRYLVKRTGEKVFLECVQDMDHENMFWYRQDPGLGLRLIYFSYDVKMKEKGDIPEGYSVSREKKERFSLILESASTNQTSMYLCASSLLGVELFFGSGTQLSVL.

This chain connects TRBV20-1 to TRBJ1-6, with D hard to call. Per germline, CDR1 DFQATT and CDR2 SNEGSKA (reference sequence). CDR3 size: 13 residues. With 3 bases removed from V and 8 bases from J, the gap between germline ends came to 11 bases. The CDR3 sequence is CSASPQSDSPLHF. CDR3 DNA: TGCAGTGCTAGTCCACAGTCGGATTCACCCCTCCACTTT.

This chain connects TRBV19 to TRBJ2-5, with 8 positions matching TRBD2. Unmatched junction bases numbered 13, after V lost 8 bases and J lost 2 bases. Per germline, CDR1 LNHDA and CDR2 SQIVND (reference sequence). The CDR3 sequence is 16 residues long. As DNA, the CDR3 is TGTGCCAGTTCGGCGGGAGGTATGGCGCCTCAAGAGACCCAGTACTTC. It translates to CASSAGGMAPQETQYF.

V gene TRBV29-1 combines with J gene TRBJ2-4; TRBD1 matches 8 bases. Germline assignment: CDR1 SQVTM and CDR2 ANQGSEA. The CDR3 has 13 residues. Unmatched junction bases numbered 1, after V lost 1 base and J lost 5 bases. The CDR3 here is CSVEGTGQNIQYF. The CDR3 DNA reads TGCAGCGTTGAAGGGACAGGGCAAAACATTCAGTACTTC.

V gene TRBV11-2 combines with J gene TRBJ2-5; 11 bases fit TRBD2. The CDR3 length is 17 residues. Germline V CDR1 and CDR2: SGHAT, FQNNGV. V lost 2 bases and J lost 5; bases outside the gene matches: 10. The CDR3 DNA reads TGTGCCAGCAGCTTAAGGGTTAGCGGGGGGGCTGTGGAGACCCAGTACTTC. It specifies CASSLRVSGGAVETQYF.

This sequence joins TRBV18 and TRBJ1-1, with 7 bases matching TRBD1. The CDR3 has 16 residues. With V trimmed by 3 bases and J by 4 bases, 11 bases remained unmatched. Germline CDR1 is KGHSH and CDR2 is LQKENI. The CDR3 protein is CASSPWDRRTGTEAFF. In DNA form, the CDR3 reads TGTGCCAGCTCACCGTGGGACAGAAGGACCGGCACTGAAGCTTTCTTT.

The V gene is TRBV28, the J gene TRBJ1-2; D is uncertain. V was shortened by 5 bases and J by 0 bases, with 7 bases between the two germline ends. The CDR3 is made up of 13 amino acids. The germline CDR1 and CDR2 sequences are MDHEN and SYDVKM. CDR3 protein: CASSRSTNYGYTF. CDR3 nucleotide sequence: TGTGCCAGCAGTCGGTCGACTAACTATGGCTACACCTTC.

The chain is built from TRBV12-3 or TRBV12-4 and TRBJ1-1, with a tentative D call TRBD1 (6 bases). The germline V and J ends were trimmed by 7 bases and 1 base, with 10 bases remaining between them. The CDR3 spans 13 residues. CDR3 sequence reads: CASTVTGNTEAFF. CDR3 DNA: TGTGCCAGCACCGTGACAGGGAACACTGAAGCTTTCTTT.

The chain links TRBV15 to TRBJ1-3; D remains ambiguous. The CDR3 extends over 15 amino acids. CDR1 is LNHNV, CDR2 YYDKDF, per germline (reference sequence). Trimming shortened V by 0 bases and J by 4 bases, and 10 bases separated the two germline ends. The CDR3 reads CATSRDMGQGNTIYF. The CDR3 bases are TGTGCCACCAGCAGAGATATGGGCCAGGGAAACACCATATATTTT. The full variable domain, completed using reference TRBV15 and TRBJ1-3, is DAMVIQNPRYQVTQFGKPVTLSCSQTLNHNVMYWYQQKSSQAPKLLFHYYDKDFNNEADTPDNFQSRRPNTSFCFLDIRSPGLGDTAMYLCATSRDMGQGNTIYFGEGSWLTVV.

This chain connects TRBV25-1 to TRBJ2-3; D possibly corresponds to TRBD2 (5 bases). The CDR3 has 14 amino acids. V was cut by 3 bases and J by 6 bases, with 13 bases left in between. Germline CDR1 and CDR2: MGHDK and SYGVNS. CDR3 residues: CASSDVGGSDTQYF. The DNA of the CDR3 is TGTGCCAGCAGTGACGTAGGAGGCTCGGATACGCAGTATTTT. The complete variable domain, with remaining parts taken from reference TRBV25-1 and TRBJ2-3, reads EADIYQTPRYLVIGTGKKITLECSQTMGHDKMYWYQQDPGMELHLIHYSYGVNSTEKGDLSSESTVSRIRTEHFPLTLESARPSHTSQYLCASSDVGGSDTQYFGPGTRLTVL.

The chain employs TRBV5-6 and TRBJ1-1; perhaps TRBD1 as D (5 bases). Germline CDR1 reads SGHDT; CDR2 reads YYEEEE. V was shortened by 8 bases and J by 4 bases, with 21 bases between the two germline ends. The CDR3 is 15 residues long. CDR3 protein: CASQNDAGRSTEAFF. CDR3 DNA sequence: TGTGCCAGTCAGAACGATGCAGGGCGGAGCACTGAAGCTTTCTTT.

This chain connects TRBV27 to TRBJ1-6, with TRBD1 as a possible D gene (5 bases). Germline V lookup: CDR1 MNHEY, CDR2 SMNVEV (reference sequence). The CDR3 is 16 amino acids. Trimming took 3 bases from V and 6 from J, leaving 15 bases between them. CDR3 in amino acids: CASSLDQGWFNSPLHF. The CDR3 nucleotides read TGTGCCAGCAGTTTGGATCAGGGCTGGTTTAATTCACCCCTCCACTTT.

The genes are TRBV28 and TRBJ1-6; 7 nucleotides line up with TRBD1. The germline V gene encodes CDR1 MDHEN and CDR2 SYDVKM. Trimming at V came to 5 bases and at J to 5 bases, leaving 6 bases not matched to a gene. The CDR3 covers 15 residues. CDR3 loop: CASSDRVLNNSPLHF. The CDR3 region has the DNA TGTGCCAGCAGTGACAGGGTCCTTAATAATTCACCCCTCCACTTT. Full variable domain (outside the CDR3, taken from reference TRBV28 and TRBJ1-6): DVKVTQSSRYLVKRTGEKVFLECVQDMDHENMFWYRQDPGLGLRLIYFSYDVKMKEKGDIPEGYSVSREKKERFSLILESASTNQTSMYLCASSDRVLNNSPLHFGNGTRLTVT.

The chain links TRBV12-3 or TRBV12-4 to TRBJ2-3; D not certain. Trimming removed 3 bases from V and 4 bases from J, with 8 bases in between. The CDR3 runs 13 residues. The CDR3 DNA sequence: TGTGCCAGCAGTTTGGTACTGGCAGATACGCAGTATTTT. Protein: CASSLVLADTQYF.

The chain joins TRBV5-1 to TRBJ2-7; a possible D gene is TRBD2 (6 bases). The CDR3 length is 14 residues. The V gene's germline CDR1 is SGHRS and CDR2 YFSETQ. V lost 2 bases and J lost 0, with 9 bases in between. Here the CDR3 reads CASSFSGSSYEQYF. CDR3 nucleotides: TGCGCCAGCAGCTTCTCCGGGAGCTCCTACGAGCAGTACTTC.

In regard to this clone: The same CDR3 arises from other DNA sequences in this sample as well. The V gene is TRBV5-5, the J gene TRBJ2-7; D may be TRBD2 (6 bases). V lost 0 bases and J lost 2, with 9 bases in between. CDR3 length: 14 residues. Germline CDR1 reads SGHKS; CDR2 reads YYEKEE (reference sequence). CDR3 nucleotides: TGTGCCAGCAGCTTGGTGCGGGGTCCCTACGAGCAGTACTTC. Translated: CASSLVRGPYEQYF.

The J gene is TRBJ2-3, the V gene TRBV5-5; TRBD1 is a possible D gene (6 bases). The CDR3 covers 16 residues. V lost 4 bases and J lost 3, with 18 bases in between. CDR1 is SGHKS, CDR2 YYEKEE, per germline (reference sequence). This chain's CDR3 is CASSAWGLQGTDTQYF. For the CDR3, the DNA is TGTGCCAGCAGCGCCTGGGGGCTTCAAGGGACAGATACGCAGTATTTT.

The chain uses TRBV10-3 and TRBJ1-6, with 7 bases fitting TRBD1. The CDR3 is 14 amino acids. The germline V gene encodes CDR1 ENHRY and CDR2 SYGVKD. The ends lost 6 bases at V and 8 bases at J; junction bases unmatched: 7. For the CDR3, the DNA is TGTGCCATCAGCGCACAGGGGTCGGATTCACCCCTCCACTTT. Protein sequence: CAISAQGSDSPLHF.

The gene calls are TRBV10-3 and TRBJ2-7; D gene unclear. This CDR3 comprises 14 residues. The germline V gene has CDR1 ENHRY and CDR2 SYGVKD. V lost 1 base and J 2 bases, leaving 9 bases between the germline ends. The CDR3 sequence is CAISELNITYEQYF. The CDR3 nucleotides are TGTGCCATCAGTGAGTTGAACATAACCTACGAGCAGTACTTC.

The rearrangement uses TRBV29-1 and TRBJ2-2; 8 bases match TRBD1. The CDR3 contains 13 residues. Germline V gene lookup returns CDR1 SQVTM and CDR2 ANQGSEA. V shed 4 bases and J 7 bases; nucleotides not matched to a gene: 5. The CDR3 DNA is TGCAGCGTTGCAGGGGGCAGTGGCGGGGAGCTGTTTTTT. It specifies CSVAGGSGGELFF.

The chain combines TRBV18 with TRBJ2-5; TRBD1 aligns across 7 bases. Trimming removed 5 bases from V and 4 bases from J; junction bases left unmatched: 7. The V gene's germline CDR1 is KGHSH and CDR2 LQKENI. The CDR3 has 14 amino acids. The CDR3 spells CASSRPGQTETQYF. CDR3 DNA: TGTGCCAGCTCAAGGCCGGGACAGACAGAGACCCAGTACTTC. The full variable domain, in which reference TRBV18 and TRBJ2-5 provide the parts outside the CDR3, is NAGVMQNPRHLVRRRGQEARLRCSPMKGHSHVYWYRQLPEEGLKFMVYLQKENIIDESGMPKERFSAEFPKEGPSILRIQQVVRGDSAAYFCASSRPGQTETQYFGPGTRLLVL.